This T cell receptor (beta chain) is from a study of T cell responses to AZD1222 COVID-19 vaccine. Sequencing used immunoSEQ multiplex PCR; TCRdb keeps in-frame clones, though not all of them. Of about 110,000 clones in the sample, just under 95% were seen once. Germline trimming cut 4 bases from V and 0 bases from J; bases unmatched to any gene: 5. Germline V gives CDR1 LNHDA, CDR2 SQIVND (reference sequence). This CDR3 region has 15 residues. The chain employs TRBV19 and TRBJ1-2; 7 nucleotides agree with TRBD1. The specimen was peripheral blood, collected 28 days after the second AZD1222 dose. The TCR sequence derives from an adult who received the AZD1222 COVID-19 vaccine. The CDR3 here is CASSKWTGPNYGYTF. For the CDR3, the DNA is TGTGCCAGTAGTAAATGGACAGGTCCTAACTATGGCTACACCTTC.